What follows are 24 T cell receptor beta chains derived from one specimen sequenced in a study of blood T cell repertoires in COVID-19. Produced via immunoSEQ multiplex PCR; TCRdb's table is partial and in-frame only. Seen here are about 120,000 clones, just under 90% observed once, and the top ten hold about 2%. The sequencing sample was made of peripheral blood. The origin of the receptors is a woman in her fifties or sixties with acute or convalescent COVID-19.

V gene TRBV20-1 combines with J gene TRBJ1-1; a possible D gene is TRBD1 (5 bases). The germline V and J ends were trimmed by 3 bases and 1 base, with 12 bases remaining between them. This CDR3 contains 14 residues. Germline V CDR1 and CDR2: DFQATT, SNEGSKA (reference sequence). The CDR3 region is CSASRGKGNTEAFF. The CDR3 DNA is TGCAGTGCTAGTCGGGGGAAGGGGAACACTGAAGCTTTCTTT.

V and J are TRBV2 and TRBJ2-1; D not certain. The germline V and J ends were trimmed by 3 bases and 5 bases, with 11 bases remaining between them. Germline V gives CDR1 SNHLY, CDR2 FYNNEI. This CDR3 has 14 residues. The CDR3 DNA reads as TGTGCCAGCAGTGATCTACTTCAAAACAATGAGCAGTTCTTC. Amino acid sequence: CASSDLLQNNEQFF.

The rearrangement joins TRBV19 to TRBJ1-5; 9 nucleotides agree with TRBD1. The trim removed 6 bases at V and 5 bases at J, leaving 8 bases unmatched. Looked up from germline, CDR1 is LNHDA and CDR2 is SQIVND (reference sequence). The CDR3 contains 15 residues. CDR3 sequence: CASSTTGGADQPQHF. The CDR3 bases are TGTGCCAGTAGCACAACAGGGGGCGCGGATCAGCCCCAGCATTTT. Drawing the rest from reference TRBV19 and TRBJ1-5, the complete variable domain is DGGITQSPKYLFRKEGQNVTLSCEQNLNHDAMYWYRQDPGQGLRLIYYSQIVNDFQKGDIAEGYSVSREKKESFPLTVTSAQKNPTAFYLCASSTTGGADQPQHFGDGTRLSIL.

The V and J genes are TRBV29-1 and TRBJ1-1; a weak D match, TRBD1 (5 bases). This CDR3 region has 11 residues. Germline CDR1 SQVTM, CDR2 ANQGSEA. Trimming took off 4 bases at V and 5 bases at J, with 8 bases between the two ends. DNA of the CDR3: TGCAGCGTTGCTTACAGGACTGAAGCTTTCTTT. This codes for CSVAYRTEAFF. The variable domain in full, with the rest retrieved from reference TRBV29-1 and TRBJ1-1, is SAVISQKPSRDICQRGTSLTIQCQVDSQVTMMFWYRQQPGQSLTLIATANQGSEATYESGFVIDKFPISRPNLTFSTLTVSNMSPEDSSIYLCSVAYRTEAFFGQGTRLTVV.

The chain has TRBV7-6 and TRBJ1-1; the D gene is possibly TRBD1 (5 bases). Looked up from germline, CDR1 is SGHVS and CDR2 is FNYEAQ. This CDR3 spans 15 amino acids. Trimming removed 1 base at V and 0 bases at J, with 9 bases between. The CDR3 DNA sequence: TGTGCCAGCAGCTTAGTCAAGGGGTTGAACACTGAAGCTTTCTTT. This gives the protein CASSLVKGLNTEAFF.

The genes are TRBV6-4 and TRBJ2-1, with 9 bases aligning to TRBD2. The germline gives CDR1 MRHNA, CDR2 SNTAGT. V dropped 4 bases and J dropped 4; count of bases not matched to a gene: 2. The CDR3 contains 14 residues. The CDR3 spells CASSVAGGYNEQFF. Here the CDR3 DNA reads TGTGCCAGCAGTGTTGCGGGAGGGTACAATGAGCAGTTCTTC.

V usage is TRBV28 and J usage is TRBJ2-5; TRBD1 matches 9 bases. The ends lost 3 bases at V and 2 bases at J; junction bases unmatched: 7. The CDR3 has 16 amino acids. Germline CDR1 reads MDHEN; CDR2 reads SYDVKM. CDR3 in DNA: TGTGCCAGCAGTTTTGGGACAGGGATCGCTCAAGAGACCCAGTACTTC. Encoded protein: CASSFGTGIAQETQYF.

The chain combines TRBV12-3 or TRBV12-4 with TRBJ1-5; D not certain. The CDR3 runs 13 residues. Trimming pared 6 bases from V and 9 bases from J, leaving 15 bases between. The CDR3 bases are TGTGCCAGCAGCGTCGGTCCGGCGGGGCCCCAGCATTTT. This codes for CASSVGPAGPQHF.

The V call is TRBV29-1, the J call TRBJ2-2; tentatively, D is TRBD1 (6 bases). This CDR3 has 15 amino acids. The ends were cut back, 5 bases at V and 0 bases at J, with 13 bases in the middle. The V gene's germline CDR1 is SQVTM and CDR2 ANQGSEA. CDR3 sequence: CSVLGQSTNTGELFF. The CDR3 coding sequence is TGCAGCGTTTTAGGACAGAGCACGAACACCGGGGAGCTGTTTTTT.

V and J are TRBV19 and TRBJ1-5; D is possibly TRBD1 (6 bases). Trimming took 5 bases from V and 9 from J, leaving 17 bases between them. Germline V CDR1 and CDR2: LNHDA, SQIVND (reference sequence). The length of the CDR3 is 14 residues. CDR3 in amino acids: CASSPRTDSAPQHF. The CDR3 coding sequence is TGTGCCAGTAGTCCTCGGACAGACTCGGCGCCCCAGCATTTT.

The chain combines TRBV7-7 with TRBJ2-1, with 9 positions matching TRBD2. Germline CDR1 SSHAT, CDR2 FNYEAQ (reference sequence). The CDR3 is made up of 15 amino acids. V gave up 1 base and J gave up 6 bases; unmatched junction bases: 4. Written as DNA, the CDR3 is TGTGCCAGCAGCTTAGGGCGGGAGGGATTCAATGAGCAGTTCTTC. Translated, it gives CASSLGREGFNEQFF.

The CDR3 sequence is CASSSVVDTEAFF. The CDR3 coding sequence is TGTGCCAGCAGTTCCGTAGTGGACACTGAAGCTTTCTTT. The V call is TRBV6-5, the J call TRBJ1-1, with D unclear. CDR3 length: 13 amino acids. Trimming took 4 bases from V and 3 from J, leaving 9 bases between them. CDR1 is MNHEY and CDR2 is SVGAGI in the germline V gene.

This clone was observed a single time. The chain couples TRBV7-9 to TRBJ2-7, with 11 bases matching TRBD2. This CDR3 has 13 residues. V was clipped by 3 bases and J by 6 bases; unmatched bases: 1. Germline V gene lookup returns CDR1 SEHNR and CDR2 FQNEAQ (reference sequence). The CDR3, as DNA: TGTGCCAGCAGCTTGACTAGCGGGGTCGAGCAGTACTTC. This translates into CASSLTSGVEQYF.

The V call is TRBV6-6, the J call TRBJ1-4; unclear D gene. Germline values: CDR1 MNHNY, CDR2 SVGAGI (reference sequence). The ends were cut back, 3 bases at V and 6 bases at J, with 11 bases in the middle. The CDR3 runs 14 residues. CDR3 coding DNA: TGTGCCAGCAGTTATTCGGGATTTGATGAAAAACTGTTTTTT. Translated: CASSYSGFDEKLFF.

The chain uses TRBV9 and TRBJ2-7; 10 bases are a match to TRBD1. Germline CDR1 is SGDLS and CDR2 is YYNGEE. The CDR3 length is 15 residues. The J segment lost 5 bases and the V segment lost 1 base, leaving 6 bases of the junction unmatched. The CDR3 DNA sequence: TGTGCCAGCAGCGTAACCGGGACAGGGGCCCACGAGCAGTACTTC. Its translation is CASSVTGTGAHEQYF.

The chain is built from TRBV24-1 and TRBJ2-1; 9 bases are a match to TRBD2. Trimming at V came to 3 bases and at J to 7 bases, leaving 12 bases not matched to a gene. The CDR3 is 17 residues long. CDR1 and CDR2 (germline): KGHDR, SFDVKD. The DNA for the CDR3 is TGTGCCACCAGTGATCCCAGTGAGCGGGGGGCCATTAATGAGCAGTTCTTC. Translating gives CATSDPSERGAINEQFF.

This chain uses TRBV20-1 with TRBJ2-5; D gene unclear. In germline, CDR1 is DFQATT, CDR2 SNEGSKA (reference sequence). The CDR3 sequence is 11 residues long. This chain's CDR3 is CSSEFQETQYF. CDR3 coding DNA: TGCAGCAGCGAGTTCCAAGAGACCCAGTACTTC.

J is TRBJ1-1 and V is TRBV6-5; 8 nucleotides agree with TRBD1. V lost 2 bases and J lost 7; bases outside the gene matches: 3. The CDR3 runs to 13 residues. Germline loops: CDR1 MNHEY, CDR2 SVGAGI. The CDR3 spells CASSYRDRFEAFF. The DNA for the CDR3 is TGTGCCAGCAGTTACCGGGACAGGTTTGAAGCTTTCTTT.

This chain joins TRBV7-2 and TRBJ2-2; no firm D call. V gave up 2 bases and J gave up 0 bases, with 10 bases separating them. CDR1 is SGHTA, CDR2 FQGNSA, per germline. The CDR3 is made up of 16 amino acids. In DNA form, the CDR3 reads TGTGCCAGCAGCTTAAGTAACCTAGCGAACACCGGGGAGCTGTTTTTT. Translated, it gives CASSLSNLANTGELFF. The full variable domain, its missing parts supplied by reference TRBV7-2 and TRBJ2-2, is GAGVSQSPSNKVTEKGKDVELRCDPISGHTALYWYRQSLGQGLEFLIYFQGNSAPDKSGLPSDRFSAERTGGSVSTLTIQRTQQEDSAVYLCASSLSNLANTGELFFGEGSRLTVL.

The genes are TRBV7-2 and TRBJ2-4; TRBD1 matches 7 bases. Germline-derived CDR1 and CDR2 are SGHTA and FQGNSA. V lost 4 bases to trimming and J lost 8 bases; unmatched junction nucleotides: 8. The CDR3 runs 14 residues. CDR3 DNA: TGTGCCAGCAGCTCCCTCTTGACAGGGTACATTCAGTACTTC. Translating it yields CASSSLLTGYIQYF.

The V call is TRBV18, the J call TRBJ2-3, with 9 bases fitting TRBD2. Germline trimming cut 5 bases from V and 1 base from J; bases unmatched to any gene: 1. This CDR3 spans 14 amino acids. Germline lookup yields CDR1 KGHSH and CDR2 LQKENI. The CDR3: CASSLAGGTDTQYF. The CDR3, as DNA: TGTGCCAGCTCATTAGCGGGAGGCACAGATACGCAGTATTTT. Variable domain in full (rest from reference TRBV18 and TRBJ2-3): NAGVMQNPRHLVRRRGQEARLRCSPMKGHSHVYWYRQLPEEGLKFMVYLQKENIIDESGMPKERFSAEFPKEGPSILRIQQVVRGDSAAYFCASSLAGGTDTQYFGPGTRLTVL.

The chain employs TRBV3-1 (or the pseudogene TRBV3-2) and TRBJ2-7; the match to TRBD1 covers 7 bases. Losses at the gene ends were 4 bases for V and 3 bases for J; bases not matched to a gene: 9. CDR3 length: 15 amino acids. Germline assignment: CDR1 LGHDT and CDR2 YNNKEL (reference sequence). As DNA, the CDR3 is TGTGCCAGCAGCCCCAAGGGACAGTCAAACTACGAGCAGTACTTC. Translating it yields CASSPKGQSNYEQYF.

The chain is built from TRBV19 and TRBJ2-3; 8 positions match TRBD1. Germline V lookup: CDR1 LNHDA, CDR2 SQIVND (reference sequence). Trimming removed 5 bases from V and 8 bases from J; junction bases left unmatched: 3. The CDR3 extends over 12 amino acids. Written as DNA, the CDR3 is TGTGCCAGTAGTCTCACAGGGGGTACGCAGTATTTT. Its translation is CASSLTGGTQYF.

The chain has TRBV28 and TRBJ1-2; 8 bases map to TRBD1. The CDR3 runs 15 residues. Trimming removed 1 base from V and 2 bases from J; junction bases left unmatched: 3. CDR1 is MDHEN, CDR2 SYDVKM, per germline. CDR3 DNA sequence: TGTGCCAGCAGTTTATTCCGGACAGGGAACTATGGCTACACCTTC. It specifies CASSLFRTGNYGYTF.